The rows below give T cell receptor beta chains drawn from one sample of a study of blood T cell repertoires in COVID-19. Clones were sequenced by immunoSEQ multiplex PCR, and TCRdb holds only the in-frame ones, with some missing. This sample yields 300,000 to 450,000 clones, of which 70% to 90% are seen a single time; about 2.1% belongs to the top ten. Sequenced input: PBMCs or T cells enriched from blood (not recorded which). Receptor source: a man aged 40-50 years in a cohort exposed to, infected with or recovered from COVID-19 (not recorded which). CDR3s include the opening cysteine and the closing phenylalanine or tryptophan.

>TRBV7-3|TRBJ1-5
CASVPGSNQPQHF
>TRBV28|TRBJ2-7
CASSLGGGAYEQYF
>TRBV28|TRBJ1-1
CASNPFGQTLNTEAFF
>TRBV27|TRBJ2-3
CASSPRTGGTGTDTQYF
>TRBV5-6|TRBJ2-7
CASISLRSGGLYEQYF
>TRBV7-9|TRBJ1-3
CASSAVRDRESGNTIYF
>TRBV5-1|TRBJ2-7
CASSLGAGSDEQYF
>TRBV7-6|TRBJ2-3
CASSLEGRLGEDTQYF
>TRBV19|TRBJ2-5
CASSCRDSQTQETQYF
>TRBV7-3|TRBJ2-2
CASSFTVTGELFF
>TRBV27|TRBJ1-5
CASSRHRNSNQPQHF
>TRBV25-1|TRBJ2-3
CASHRHGTDTQYF
>TRBV27|TRBJ2-7
CASSRGTSGRYEQYF
>TRBV5-1|TRBJ1-2
CASSSRQGAYGYTF
>TRBV4-1|TRBJ2-7
CASSPHVATNYEQYF
>TRBV6-5|TRBJ2-7
CASSPTSGIHEQYF
>TRBV27|TRBJ2-1
CASRILAASYNEQFF
>TRBV3-1/TRBV3-2|TRBJ1-6
CASSQGDRNSPLHF
>TRBV30|TRBJ1-3
CAWTDNTGNTIYF
>TRBV19|TRBJ2-7
CASSRQGASFRYTYEQYF
>TRBV7-9|TRBJ2-3
CASSGIAEGDTQYF
>TRBV27|TRBJ1-1
CASSLFSVGGEAFF